The 14 T cell receptor beta chains in this list originate from one sample, sequenced in a study of T cell repertoires in cytomegalovirus infection (dated by TCRdb to the late 2010s). Sequencing was performed on an Illumina HiSeq 1500. The public reads were run again by TCRdb, first through fastp at Q25 and then through MiXCR, and only productive beta chains were kept. Rows with a matching CDR3 protein are joined into one entry that keeps the most common DNA and genes. For this sample there are fewer than 300,000 distinct CDR3 sequences; roughly 23% appear just once. The ten largest clones represent around 14% of the sample. Source material: PBMCs. The receptor source for this set is a human donor in good health (CMV status not recorded). Some clones in this sample may be carry-over from other donors' samples.

This clonotype was observed once. The V and J genes are TRBV2 and TRBJ2-3; 11 nucleotides agree with TRBD1. In germline, CDR1 is SNHLY, CDR2 FYNNEI. The CDR3 has 15 amino acids. After removal of 4 bases from V and 6 bases from J, the junction contained 6 bases not matched to a gene. The CDR3 loop reads CASSGLGQGGDTQYF. The CDR3 region has the DNA TGTGCCAGCAGTGGGCTGGGACAGGGGGGTGATACGCAGTATTTT.

The genes are TRBV5-1 and TRBJ2-3; 9 bases align to TRBD1. This CDR3 spans 14 amino acids. Trimming at V came to 10 bases and at J to 5 bases, leaving 11 bases not matched to a gene. CDR1 and CDR2 (germline): SGHRS, YFSETQ. The CDR3 protein is CASGRDRVGDTQYF. The CDR3 DNA is TGCGCCTCAGGGAGGGACAGGGTTGGAGATACGCAGTATTTT.

This clonotype showed up many times. The genes are TRBV7-2 and TRBJ1-1, with a weak D call TRBD1 (6 bases). The ends were cut back, 7 bases at V and 5 bases at J, with 20 bases in the middle. Looked up from germline, CDR1 is SGHTA and CDR2 is FQGNSA. The CDR3 contains 15 residues. The CDR3 DNA reads TGTGCCAGCAACCTTAACCCGGGGGCTGGGACTGAAGCTTTCTTT. Protein sequence: CASNLNPGAGTEAFF.

Only one count was recorded for this clonotype. A much larger clone lies a single base off, so this may be a read error. The chain is built from TRBV7-2 and TRBJ2-3; D remains unclear. The V and J ends lost 3 bases and 1 base respectively, with 14 bases between them. The V gene's germline CDR1 is SGHTA and CDR2 FQGNSA. The CDR3 has 16 residues. CDR3 nucleotides: TGTGCCAGCAGCTTGCTCGGGCGCCGAGGCACAGATACGCAGTATTTT. Amino acids: CASSLLGRRGTDTQYF.

This clonotype was seen at least ten times. The chain is built from TRBV7-8 and TRBJ2-5, with TRBD1 matching 11 bases. Trimming at V came to 5 bases and at J to 6 bases, leaving 11 bases not matched to a gene. The CDR3 totals 16 residues. Germline CDR1 reads SGHVS; CDR2 reads FQNEAQ. Written as DNA, the CDR3 is TGTGCCAGCAGCCCGGACAGGGGGCAGCCTTTAAAGACCCAGTACTTC. It translates to CASSPDRGQPLKTQYF.

The rearrangement uses TRBV20-1 and TRBJ2-1, with 13 bases that match TRBD2. This CDR3 has 16 residues. CDR1 and CDR2 from the germline V gene are DFQATT and SNEGSKA (reference sequence). Trimming removed 1 base from V and 7 bases from J; junction bases left unmatched: 7. The CDR3 DNA follows: TGCAGTGCTAGAGGGGAGACTAGCGGGGGGAAAAATGAGCAGTTCTTC. It translates to CSARGETSGGKNEQFF.

The rearrangement links TRBV11-2 to TRBJ2-7; 7 nucleotides line up with TRBD1. The V segment lost 1 base and the J segment 1 base; nucleotides outside the gene matches: 10. This CDR3 region has 17 residues. Germline-derived CDR1 and CDR2 are SGHAT and FQNNGV. The CDR3 sequence is CASSLVRGQGNSYEQYF. The CDR3 DNA sequence: TGTGCCAGCAGCTTAGTAAGGGGGCAGGGAAATTCCTACGAGCAGTACTTC.

This clonotype appeared many times. The chain has TRBV5-1 and TRBJ2-3; D may correspond to TRBD1 or TRBD2 (5 bases each). Germline CDR1 is SGHRS and CDR2 is YFSETQ. The CDR3 runs to 14 residues. Trimming shortened V by 5 bases and J by 6 bases, and 16 bases separated the two germline ends. The CDR3 DNA follows: TGCGCCAGCAGGGGGCAGGGAGTGATGGATACGCAGTATTTT. Its translation: CASRGQGVMDTQYF.

This clonotype was observed a few times. This chain uses TRBV30 with TRBJ2-4; 9 bases agree with TRBD2. The CDR3 loop spans 13 amino acids. V shed 7 bases and J 8 bases; nucleotides not matched to a gene: 9. Germline loops: CDR1 GTSNPN, CDR2 SVGIG (reference sequence). DNA of the CDR3: TGTGCCTCGTCCCTAGCGGGAAGTGACATTCAGTACTTC. Translated, it gives CASSLAGSDIQYF.

The chain links TRBV5-6 to TRBJ2-1, with 7 bases that match TRBD1. CDR1 SGHDT and CDR2 YYEEEE come from the germline V gene. V gave up 4 bases and J gave up 7 bases; unmatched junction bases: 11. This CDR3 comprises 15 residues. The CDR3: CASSRPRGRGNEQFF. The CDR3 nucleotides are TGTGCCAGCAGCAGGCCCCGCGGCAGGGGGAATGAGCAGTTCTTC.

The rearrangement joins TRBV19 to TRBJ2-2, with 8 bases lining up with TRBD1. This CDR3 has 14 amino acids. The V gene end was trimmed by 7 bases and the J gene end by 4 bases; junction bases not matched to a gene: 5. Germline values: CDR1 LNHDA, CDR2 SQIVND (reference sequence). In DNA form, the CDR3 reads TGTGCCAGTATGAGACAGGGGCCCACCGGGGAGCTGTTTTTT. Its translation: CASMRQGPTGELFF.

This chain connects TRBV7-3 to TRBJ2-7, with 8 bases that match TRBD1. V lost 5 bases to trimming and J lost 3 bases; unmatched junction nucleotides: 9. Looked up from germline, CDR1 is SGHTA and CDR2 is FQGTGA. This CDR3 contains 15 residues. CDR3 sequence (DNA): TGTGCCAGCAGCCCACGCCTGGGACAGGTCTACGAGCAGTACTTC. Its protein product is CASSPRLGQVYEQYF.

The rearrangement uses TRBV6-6 and TRBJ1-6, with a possible D match to TRBD1 (5 bases). CDR1 and CDR2 (germline): MNHNY, SVGAGI (reference sequence). The CDR3 spans 12 residues. V lost 6 bases and J lost 7, with 7 bases in between. CDR3 DNA sequence: TGTGCCAGCAGACCAGGGAATTCACCCCTCCACTTT. The encoded protein is CASRPGNSPLHF.

V is TRBV28 and J is TRBJ1-4, with TRBD1 identical over 7 bases. CDR1 is MDHEN and CDR2 is SYDVKM in the germline V gene. With V trimmed by 9 bases and J by 3 bases, 4 bases remained unmatched. This CDR3 has 13 residues. The CDR3 sequence: CARRGPANEKLFF. The CDR3 bases are TGTGCCAGAAGGGGGCCGGCTAATGAAAAACTGTTTTTT.